This TCR beta chain was retrieved from a study of human T cells and chemical hapten exposure (dated by TCRdb to the early 2020s). Regarding the study in general: For sensitization, 2% DPC in acetone was applied to a 2 cm by 2 cm area of upper inner arm skin. Patients additionally received weekly therapeutic DPC doses to the scalp throughout the approximately 25-week study period. Patch tests used Finn chambers with 0.01% DPC on the upper back, scored after 6 days by International Contact Dermatitis Research Group standards. Alopecia areata with under or over 50% scalp involvement, alopecia totalis and alopecia universalis were represented in the patient cohort, which was mostly female. The libraries were sequenced as a pool, and the TCR yield per sample differed mostly because of small variations in library volumes within the pool. Peripheral blood TCR repertoire changes were tracked in vivo in alopecia patients during primary and secondary sensitization to the hapten diphenylcyclopropenone (DPC). Blood was sampled from patients pre-sensitization (week 0) and at 2, 6 and about 24 weeks after DPC sensitization. Blood for TCR sequencing was provided by twenty-nine alopecia patients at one to four time points (pre-sensitization, 2, 6 and 24 weeks).

Germline trimming: 3 bases from V, 0 bases from J; junction bases outside gene matches: 4. Per the germline V gene, MDHEN is the CDR1 and SYDVKM is the CDR2. The CDR3 covers 16 residues, taking in both the cysteine and the phenylalanine. The CDR3 DNA has 48 bases and is translated from base 1. In this sample, this clonotype turned up many times. Its target antigen remains unknown. Base-call qualities are not available, and no considerably larger clone is one nucleotide away. Overall study results and their limits: The number of PT1 expanded TCRs positively correlated with patch test score, significant at thresholds 8, 16 and 32 but not 4. Expanded TCRs formed significantly more large CDR3 similarity clusters than pre-sensitization or healthy control sets, consistent with antigen-driven responses. Because all patients had alopecia, a presumed autoimmune disease, the immune response of the patients might differ from that of healthy individuals. The number of TCRs above 1 in 1000 frequency did not change with DPC sensitization; there was no evidence of global repertoire structure alterations. Repeated subsampling changed both the strength of the expansion versus patch-test correlation and the threshold at which that correlation became significant.

Libraries were prepared through RACE. The listed sequencing device is NextSeq 500. Library preparation attached unique molecular identifiers to individual cDNA molecules for quantitative, reproducible TCR counting. Both TCR alpha and TCR beta chains were sequenced from each blood RNA sample. The authors' analysis ran thus. The median number of TCRs per sample was approximately 98,000, ranging from about 23,224 to 690,600. The Decombinator software suite was used to annotate the V, J and CDR3 of the TCR reads. For PS versus PT1 abundance plots, all samples were subsampled to the same number of TCRs (28,000). Expanded TCRs were defined as absent before sensitization and observed at least eight times at the 2-week time point. The public reads were run again by TCRdb, first through fastp at Q25 and then through MiXCR, and only productive beta chains were kept. Rows are combined by CDR3 protein, so each entry shows the most common genes and DNA. The authors' filters were not applied to this entry. The sample table holds about 120,000 distinct CDR3 sequences, of which about 12% were seen once. Jointly, the top ten make up roughly 1.3% of the sample.

The sample's time point label is to be understood as: patch test 1, 2 weeks after DPC sensitization. Explained via the paper, the treatment or condition label denotes: therapeutic diphenylcyclopropenone sensitization with weekly scalp DPC. At every patch-test visit, the blood draw took place before the patch test was put on. Patients were considered eligible if aged 18 to 70, diagnosed with alopecia and deemed suitable for DPC therapy, and patients were excluded if pregnant. Total RNA was extracted from unfractionated whole blood that had been collected in Tempus Blood RNA tubes. The specimen was whole blood, collected in connection with sensitization to the hapten diphenylcyclopropenone (DPC). This TCR derives from a woman aged 45-60 years with alopecia areata. Some clones in this sample may be carry-over from other donors' samples. The rearranged chain carries TRBV28 and TRBJ1-4; a stretch of 7 junction bases matches TRBD1. The DNA is as follows: TGTGCCAGCAGTTTGAGACAGGGAGCAACTAATGAAAAACTGTTTTTT. Its translation reads: CASSLRQGATNEKLFF. Beyond the CDR3, the reference TRBV28 and TRBJ1-4 genes provide the residues; the full variable domain reads: DVKVTQSSRYLVKRTGEKVFLECVQDMDHENMFWYRQDPGLGLRLIYFSYDVKMKEKGDIPEGYSVSREKKERFSLILESASTNQTSMYLCASSLRQGATNEKLFFGSGTQLSVL.